The 24 T cell receptor beta chains below come from one sample, sequenced in a study of response to subunit inactivated influenza vaccine. One entry per CDR3 protein, called by TCRdb with MiXCR from the RT-PCR reads. The sample carries about half a million distinct CDR3 sequences, approximately 11% recorded once. This material consisted of PBMCs from blood, taken 35 to 45 days after vaccination. These receptor sequences come from a man aged 50 to 60 who received an inactivated influenza vaccine.

The chain has TRBV7-2 and TRBJ2-4; TRBD1 agrees at 8 bases. Germline V gene data show CDR1 as SGHTA and CDR2 as FQGNSA. This CDR3 contains 14 residues. V lost 4 bases to trimming and J lost 4 bases; unmatched junction nucleotides: 3. The CDR3: CASSSTGGKNIQYF. CDR3 sequence (DNA): TGTGCCAGCAGCTCAACAGGGGGTAAAAACATTCAGTACTTC.

The rearrangement links TRBV5-1 to TRBJ2-3; a possible D gene is TRBD2 (5 bases). V was pared by 0 bases and J by 2 bases, with 7 bases between. The CDR3 length is 14 residues. Germline V gene sequence: CDR1 SGHRS, CDR2 YFSETQ. CDR3 residues: CASSLERHTDTQYF. The DNA of the CDR3 is TGCGCCAGCAGCTTGGAGCGGCACACAGATACGCAGTATTTT.

This clonotype was counted between two and nine times. The J gene is TRBJ1-2, the V gene TRBV6-1; unclear D gene. This CDR3 region has 15 residues. CDR1 MNHNS and CDR2 SASEGT come from the germline V gene. Trimming stripped 6 bases from V and 6 bases from J, with 20 bases between. The CDR3 protein is CASSPWAGDDDGYTF. Written as DNA, the CDR3 is TGTGCCAGCAGCCCGTGGGCCGGCGATGACGATGGCTACACCTTC.

The V call is TRBV3-1, the J call TRBJ1-2, with a tentative D call TRBD1 (6 bases). Trimming took off 3 bases at V and 2 bases at J, with 13 bases between the two ends. Germline V gene lookup returns CDR1 LGHDT and CDR2 YNNKEL (reference sequence). CDR3 length: 15 residues. The CDR3 protein is CASSHPTGLNYGYTF. The CDR3 coding sequence is TGTGCCAGCAGCCACCCGACAGGACTCAACTATGGCTACACCTTC.

This clonotype was counted only a few times. The chain employs TRBV9 and TRBJ2-5; D uncertain. The CDR3 spans 15 residues. The germline V gene encodes CDR1 SGDLS and CDR2 YYNGEE. Deletions cut 4 bases from V and 5 bases from J, with 18 bases between. The CDR3 DNA reads TGTGCCAGCAGCTCCCTGATATCTAGTAAGGAGACCCAGTACTTC. Translated, it gives CASSSLISSKETQYF.

The V and J genes are TRBV7-9 and TRBJ2-1, with 9 bases that match TRBD1. The germline CDR1 and CDR2 sequences are SEHNR and FQNEAQ (reference sequence). The CDR3 length is 14 residues. The V and J ends lost 7 bases and 8 bases, in that order; junction bases with no gene match: 9. The CDR3 loop is CASTHRDRVYEQFF. The CDR3 bases are TGTGCCAGCACTCACCGGGACAGGGTATATGAGCAGTTCTTC.

This clonotype was seen a few times. This chain uses TRBV20-1 with TRBJ2-7; 11 bases fit TRBD2. The J segment lost 3 bases and the V segment lost 3 bases, leaving 7 bases of the junction unmatched. From germline, CDR1 is DFQATT and CDR2 SNEGSKA (reference sequence). The CDR3 spans 15 residues. The CDR3 nucleotides are TGCAGTGCTAGTCTGGGACTAGCGGCCCTCTACGAGCAGTACTTC. Its protein product is CSASLGLAALYEQYF.

Worth noting for this clonotype: This may be a read error, as it is one base from a much larger clone. The chain employs TRBV15 and TRBJ2-3; 8 bases agree with TRBD2. Germline V CDR1 and CDR2: LNHNV, YYDKDF (reference sequence). This CDR3 is built from 14 residues. CDR3 residues: CATRGAGGTDTQDF. The CDR3 nucleotides read TGTGCCACGCGGGGGGCTGGTGGCACAGATACGCAGGATTTT. Using reference TRBV15 and TRBJ2-3 for the parts outside the CDR3, the full variable domain is DAMVIQNPRYQVTQFGKPVTLSCSQTLNHNVMYWYQQKSSQAPKLLFHYYDKDFNNEADTPDNFQSRRPNTSFCFLDIRSPGLGDTAMYLCATRGAGGTDTQDFGPGTRLTVL.

This clonotype has more than one count but fewer than ten. The chain carries TRBV6-1 and TRBJ1-5, with 8 bases lining up with TRBD1. Germline CDR1 MNHNS, CDR2 SASEGT. The V segment lost 6 bases and the J segment 6 bases; nucleotides outside the gene matches: 7. This CDR3 has 14 amino acids. CDR3 bases: TGTGCCAGCAGAACAGGGGGGGTGGGTCAGCCCCAGCATTTT. It specifies CASRTGGVGQPQHF.

The V gene is TRBV5-1, the J gene TRBJ2-5; D may be TRBD1 or TRBD2 (5 bases each). The CDR3 contains 14 residues. In germline, CDR1 is SGHRS, CDR2 YFSETQ. The germline V and J ends were trimmed by 4 bases and 1 base, with 11 bases remaining between them. CDR3 residues: CASSRGQVQETQYF. The CDR3 nucleotides read TGCGCCAGCAGCCGGGGCCAGGTCCAAGAGACCCAGTACTTC.

This clonotype was counted between two and nine times. The rearrangement uses TRBV9 and TRBJ1-2; 9 bases line up with TRBD1. This CDR3 spans 14 amino acids. V was pared by 0 bases and J by 6 bases, with 3 bases of the junction left unmatched. Germline CDR1 reads SGDLS; CDR2 reads YYNGEE. The CDR3 loop reads CASSVADRGDGYTF. DNA of the CDR3: TGTGCCAGCAGCGTAGCGGACAGGGGTGATGGCTACACCTTC.

This rearrangement joins TRBV12-3 or TRBV12-4 to TRBJ2-3, with a possible D match to TRBD2 (5 bases). CDR3 length: 15 residues. V lost 1 base, J lost 3 bases, and 11 bases lay in between. CDR3 region: CASSLDGVGTDTQYF. Written as DNA, the CDR3 is TGTGCCAGCAGTTTAGACGGGGTGGGGACAGATACGCAGTATTTT.

The J gene is TRBJ2-7, the V gene TRBV7-9, with TRBD1 matching 7 bases. CDR3 length: 17 residues. The germline gives CDR1 SEHNR, CDR2 FQNEAQ (reference sequence). V lost 0 bases and J lost 0; bases outside the gene matches: 8. The CDR3 nucleotides are TGTGCCAGCAGCTTAGCCGAGACAGGGAAAGTCTCCTACGAGCAGTACTTC. This translates into CASSLAETGKVSYEQYF. The full variable domain, its missing parts supplied by reference TRBV7-9 and TRBJ2-7, is DTGVSQNPRHKITKRGQNVTFRCDPISEHNRLYWYRQTLGQGPEFLTYFQNEAQLEKSRLLSDRFSAERPKGSFSTLEIQRTEQGDSAMYLCASSLAETGKVSYEQYFGPGTRLTVT.

This clonotype was recorded many times. J is TRBJ2-7 and V is TRBV5-1; tentative D call: TRBD2 (6 bases). The CDR3 sequence is 15 residues long. CDR1 and CDR2 from the germline V gene are SGHRS and YFSETQ. With 1 base removed from V and 4 bases from J, the gap between germline ends came to 15 bases. The CDR3 DNA reads TGCGCCAGCAGCTTGATATCTAGCGATCAATACGAGCAGTACTTC. This sequence encodes CASSLISSDQYEQYF.

The V gene is TRBV18, the J gene TRBJ2-2; D not resolved. The ends were cut back, 1 base at V and 4 bases at J, with 7 bases in the middle. CDR1 is KGHSH and CDR2 is LQKENI in the germline V gene. This CDR3 spans 14 amino acids. Here the CDR3 reads CASSPLSFTGELFF. CDR3 DNA: TGTGCCAGCTCACCACTCTCATTCACCGGGGAGCTGTTTTTT.

This clonotype was found a few times. The V and J genes are TRBV3-1 and TRBJ1-1; D is perhaps TRBD1 (5 bases). V lost 0 bases and J lost 8, with 13 bases in between. The CDR3 is 14 amino acids. The germline V gene has CDR1 LGHDT and CDR2 YNNKEL (reference sequence). The CDR3 sequence is CASSQDIGTVEAFF. CDR3 bases: TGTGCCAGCAGCCAAGATATAGGGACGGTCGAAGCTTTCTTT.

There are many counts of this clonotype. This sequence joins TRBV7-8 and TRBJ2-5, with no clear D. Between the trimmed V and J ends, which lost 0 bases and 5 bases, there was a span of 16 bases. Germline assignment: CDR1 SGHVS and CDR2 FQNEAQ. There are 16 residues in the CDR3. CDR3 region: CASSLAAGLAMETQYF. The CDR3 DNA reads as TGTGCCAGCAGCTTAGCTGCTGGCCTCGCGATGGAGACCCAGTACTTC.

The chain employs TRBV7-6 and TRBJ2-3; 11 positions agree with TRBD2. Germline-derived CDR1 and CDR2 are SGHVS and FNYEAQ. This CDR3 is built from 17 residues. The V and J ends lost 5 bases and 7 bases, in that order; junction bases with no gene match: 14. DNA for the CDR3: TGTGCCAGCAGCCAAACTAGCGGGGGTTTCCTTTACCATACGCAGTATTTT. Translated, it gives CASSQTSGGFLYHTQYF.

This clonotype has ten or more counts. V is TRBV12-3 or TRBV12-4 and J is TRBJ1-2, with D maybe TRBD1 (5 bases). The CDR3 loop spans 18 amino acids. V was pared by 2 bases and J by 1 base, with 20 bases between. Here the CDR3 reads CASSLIWGLDRDNYGYTF. CDR3 bases: TGTGCCAGCAGTTTAATCTGGGGCTTGGACCGTGATAACTATGGCTACACCTTC.

The chain joins TRBV10-3 to TRBJ2-2; a weak D match, TRBD2 (6 bases). Trimming took 6 bases from V and 4 from J, leaving 6 bases between them. The CDR3 is 12 residues long. The V gene's germline CDR1 is ENHRY and CDR2 SYGVKD. The CDR3 region is CAIREGTGELFF. CDR3 bases: TGTGCCATCAGGGAGGGCACCGGGGAGCTGTTTTTT.

The table lists this clonotype with a few counts. This chain joins TRBV20-1 and TRBJ1-1, with a tentative D call TRBD1 (5 bases). The CDR3 has 10 amino acids. V was cut by 6 bases and J by 10 bases, with 12 bases left in between. The V gene's germline CDR1 is DFQATT and CDR2 SNEGSKA (reference sequence). The CDR3 reads CSALAGSAFF. The CDR3 DNA sequence: TGCAGTGCACTGGCAGGGTCAGCTTTCTTT.

This clonotype was found once. The V gene is TRBV20-1, the J gene TRBJ1-4; D call uncertain. CDR1 is DFQATT, CDR2 SNEGSKA, per germline (reference sequence). V dropped 3 bases and J dropped 8 bases, with 19 bases sitting between them. This CDR3 contains 15 residues. CDR3 loop: CSARMGPWRNEKLFF. The DNA for the CDR3 is TGCAGTGCTAGGATGGGTCCCTGGCGGAACGAAAAACTGTTTTTT.

V is TRBV9 and J is TRBJ2-7; D uncertain. This CDR3 is 13 amino acids long. From germline, CDR1 is SGDLS and CDR2 YYNGEE. Trimming took 3 bases from V and 3 from J, leaving 10 bases between them. CDR3 DNA: TGTGCCAGCAGCGAGGCTCCCCTCTACGAGCAGTACTTC. Amino acid sequence: CASSEAPLYEQYF.

This clonotype showed up many times. The chain recombines TRBV5-1 with TRBJ2-5; D gene ambiguous. CDR1 and CDR2 from the germline V gene are SGHRS and YFSETQ. CDR3 length: 12 amino acids. V was clipped by 3 bases and J by 6 bases, with 9 bases between them. The CDR3 is CASSSTRQTQYF. The CDR3 bases are TGCGCCAGCAGCTCAACCAGACAGACCCAGTACTTC.